This TCR beta chain was sequenced for a study of CD8+ T cells in alopecia areata. Study-level points and caveats: Amid tofacitinib therapy, many expanded lesional clones stayed present in scalp and blood.

The CDR3 runs to 11 residues. Germline CDR1 SQVTM, CDR2 ANQGSEA. Trimming cost V 2 bases and J 5 bases, with 6 bases left between them. Extracted RNA was reverse transcribed into cDNA, the sequencing template. The assay was immunoSEQ multiplex PCR, and TCRdb's table has in-frame clones only and misses some. The sample lists some 200,000 clones, more than 45% seen once, with about 1.6% in the top ten. As to treatment: oral pan-JAK inhibitor, 5-10 mg twice daily. The investigators collected lesional scalp punch biopsies and peripheral blood from alopecia areata patients. This clone appeared many times. Antigen: not known. The sample carries other DNA sequences with the same CDR3.

V and J are TRBV29-1 and TRBJ1-2; D call uncertain. This receptor was taken from a human donor with alopecia areata. The sample in question was CD4+ T cells sorted from blood, obtained at week 4, from a patient treated with tofacitinib. The CDR3 region is CSVERVYGYTF. The CDR3 bases are TGCAGCGTTGAAAGAGTTTATGGCTACACCTTC.